This entry features one TCR beta chain sequence. This specimen belongs to a study of control samples from healthy donors and cancer patients. Generated by immunoSEQ multiplex PCR, the TCRdb table keeps only in-frame clones and is missing some. Of several thousand clones listed, about four fifths are singletons. Looked up from germline, CDR1 is MDHEN and CDR2 is SYDVKM. The CDR3 is made up of 14 amino acids. V shed 6 bases and J shed 4 bases, with 15 bases lying between them. The sample consisted of formalin-fixed, paraffin-embedded tissue. The chain has TRBV28 and TRBJ1-2; possibly TRBD1 for D (5 bases). This TCR derives from a female donor with lung cancer. In DNA, the CDR3 is TGTGCCAGCAGCCACATTGACAGAACCTATGGCTACACCTTC. It specifies CASSHIDRTYGYTF.